This entry lists 4 T cell receptor beta chains sequenced from one sample in a study of T-cell reconstitution after alpha-beta-depleted transplantation in children. For TCRbeta, the library was prepared with unique molecular identifiers. MiXCR was run by TCRdb on the PCR reads, yielding one entry per CDR3 protein. The repertoire includes hundreds of thousands of distinct CDR3 sequences, almost 10% of them detected once, and roughly a tenth sits in the top ten. The sample in question was PBMCs from the stem cell graft donor, obtained from the stem cell graft. The origin of the receptors is a human donor who donated a stem cell graft to a child with SCID.

The chain links TRBV15 to TRBJ2-1; weak D call: TRBD1 (6 bases). In germline, CDR1 is LNHNV, CDR2 YYDKDF (reference sequence). The CDR3 has 15 amino acids. V dropped 1 base and J dropped 4 bases, with 11 bases sitting between them. The DNA for the CDR3 is TGTGCCACCAGCAGAGCCAGAGGGGGATACAATGAGCAGTTCTTC. It specifies CATSRARGGYNEQFF.

This clonotype came up a few times. This chain uses TRBV18 with TRBJ1-5, with 8 nucleotides matching TRBD1. After removal of 3 bases from V and 7 bases from J, the junction contained 5 bases not matched to a gene. In germline, CDR1 is KGHSH, CDR2 LQKENI. The CDR3 has 14 residues. As DNA, the CDR3 is TGTGCCAGCTCACCCGCCGGACAGGGACAGCCCCAGCATTTT. Translating it yields CASSPAGQGQPQHF.

This clonotype has a count of ten or more. The V and J genes are TRBV18 and TRBJ2-3, with 7 positions matching TRBD2. The CDR3 length is 17 residues. The V and J ends lost 2 bases and 2 bases, in that order; junction bases with no gene match: 10. Germline CDR1 is KGHSH and CDR2 is LQKENI. The CDR3 DNA sequence: TGTGCCAGCTCACCAACCGGGACTAATGTCGCCACAGATACGCAGTATTTT. Its protein product is CASSPTGTNVATDTQYF.

Comments on this clonotype: Being one base from a much bigger clone, this may be a read error. The CDR3 ends on some other residue instead of the conserved phenylalanine or tryptophan, so this is likely a read error. The chain recombines TRBV6-5 with TRBJ2-7; D is unresolved. V was clipped by 4 bases and J by 6 bases, with 7 bases between them. CDR1 and CDR2 (germline): MNHEY, SVGAGI. This CDR3 has 11 amino acids. The CDR3 DNA follows: TGTGCCAGCAGTTCCGTCGGCGAGCAGTACTAC. It translates to CASSSVGEQYY.